The next 8 T cell receptor beta chains were all read from a single sample in a study of cytomegalovirus exposure and HLA in healthy donors (dated by TCRdb to about 2017). Preparation of the library involved the immunoSEQ multiplex PCR assay. A mixture of 60 forward primers for TCR Vbeta segments and 13 reverse primers for TCR Jbeta segments was used in the multiplex PCR. The source is immuneACCESS, and TCRdb retained only in-frame sequences with V and J called. Part of the clones is not carried over; for the studies checked, unresolved V genes explain less than half of this, and the remainder is unexplained. The sample records over 200,000 clones, 77% of which are singletons. The ten largest account for less than 3.5% of the sample. Sample: PBMCs. All receptors come from a woman aged 55-69 years in good health and CMV-seropositive.

This clone came up once. The chain has TRBV11-2 and TRBJ2-6; D call uncertain. CDR3 length: 14 residues. V lost 1 base, J lost 2 bases, and 3 bases lay in between. Germline CDR1 and CDR2: SGHAT and FQNNGV. The CDR3 protein is CASSLGAGANVLTF. CDR3 DNA: TGTGCCAGCAGCTTAGGAGCTGGGGCCAACGTCCTGACTTTC.

The chain carries TRBV6-5 and TRBJ2-5, with 7 positions matching TRBD1. Germline V gene lookup returns CDR1 MNHEY and CDR2 SVGAGI. V dropped 8 bases and J dropped 9; count of bases not matched to a gene: 6. There are 11 residues in the CDR3. The CDR3: CASGDRVPQYF. As DNA, the CDR3 is TGTGCCAGCGGAGACAGGGTTCCCCAGTACTTC.

This clone has more than one count but fewer than ten. The chain uses TRBV19 and TRBJ2-1, with 9 nucleotides matching TRBD2. J lost 3 bases, V lost 1 base, and 4 bases had no gene match. There are 16 residues in the CDR3. In germline, CDR1 is LNHDA, CDR2 SQIVND (reference sequence). CDR3 residues: CASSIVRGGDYNEQFF. The CDR3 DNA is TGTGCCAGTAGTATAGTTCGCGGGGGGGACTACAATGAGCAGTTCTTC.

This rearrangement joins TRBV5-1 to TRBJ2-7; TRBD1 agrees at 7 bases. V was pared by 8 bases and J by 1 base, with 6 bases of the junction left unmatched. Germline-derived CDR1 and CDR2 are SGHRS and YFSETQ. The CDR3 sequence is 13 residues long. The CDR3 DNA is TGCGCCAGTAGTGACAGGGCGTCCTACGAGCAGTACTTC. Its protein is CASSDRASYEQYF.

The chain has TRBV5-1 and TRBJ2-1, with TRBD2 identical over 11 bases. Unmatched junction bases numbered 1, after V lost 3 bases and J lost 5 bases. This CDR3 has 14 residues. Germline CDR1 and CDR2: SGHRS and YFSETQ. The CDR3 sequence is CASSSGLADNEQFF. The CDR3 DNA reads TGCGCCAGCAGCTCGGGACTAGCGGACAATGAGCAGTTCTTC.

The chain is built from TRBV6-5 and TRBJ1-2, with 8 positions matching TRBD1. The V gene's germline CDR1 is MNHEY and CDR2 SVGAGI. With V trimmed by 8 bases and J by 9 bases, 11 bases remained unmatched. This CDR3 contains 13 residues. DNA for the CDR3: TGTGCCAGCGCCACGGGACAGGTGACGAGCTACACCTTC. It is translated as CASATGQVTSYTF.

This clone occurred a few times. The rearrangement uses TRBV19 and TRBJ1-5; 7 positions agree with TRBD1. Trimming at V came to 10 bases and at J to 0 bases, leaving 15 bases not matched to a gene. This CDR3 region has 17 residues. Germline lookup yields CDR1 LNHDA and CDR2 SQIVND (reference sequence). The CDR3 nucleotides read TGTGCCACCAAAGAGAGAGGGGGCAGGGGTAGCAATCAGCCCCAGCATTTT. It specifies CATKERGGRGSNQPQHF.

Comments on this clone: The sample holds other DNA sequences that translate to the same CDR3. The chain has TRBV5-1 and TRBJ2-3, with 7 bases fitting TRBD1. V lost 3 bases, J lost 0 bases, and 1 base stayed unmatched. From germline, CDR1 is SGHRS and CDR2 YFSETQ. The CDR3 contains 14 residues. The CDR3 loop is CASSSGQSTDTQYF. The DNA of the CDR3 is TGCGCCAGCAGCTCGGGACAGAGCACAGATACGCAGTATTTT.